This is a list of T cell receptor beta chains from one sample in a study of blood T cells in healthy people across ages. TCRdb analysed the 5' RACE reads with MiXCR anew, one entry per CDR3 protein. The sample comprises 1.5 million to 2 million distinct CDR3 sequences, roughly 50% of which are singletons, and roughly 2.1% rests with the top ten. Material for sequencing was blood. The receptors here all came from a woman in her forties in good health. CDR3s include the opening cysteine and the closing phenylalanine or tryptophan. A D gene is named only where the DNA matches it firmly. Clone size is shown for a subset of rows, as once, few, many or a class of expanded clone.

V	size	J	D	DNA	CDR3
TRBV6-1	NA	TRBJ2-3	TRBD2	TGCGCCAGCGGGTGGGTAGCGGGGGGCCCAGATACGCAGTATTTT	CASGWVAGGPDTQYF
TRBV29-1	NA	TRBJ1-1	NA	TGCAGCGTTCGTCTACAATTTGGGAACACTGAAGCTTTCTTT	CSVRLQFGNTEAFF
TRBV6-6	few	TRBJ2-4	NA	TGTGCCAGCCGCTACTTACTAGCCAAAAACATTCAGTACTTC	CASRYLLAKNIQYF
TRBV2	NA	TRBJ2-7	NA	TGTGCCAGCAGTGAAGAGGCCGCCGCCGAGCAGTACTTC	CASSEEAAAEQYF
TRBV29-1	few	TRBJ2-3	TRBD2	TGCAGCGGGCGCGGGAGAACAGGCGCAGATACGCAGTATTTT	CSGRGRTGADTQYF
TRBV20-1	NA	TRBJ1-1	TRBD1	TGCAGTGCTAGGGACAGGGGAGATGAAGCTTTCTTT	CSARDRGDEAFF
TRBV24-1	NA	TRBJ2-7	TRBD1	TGTGCCACCAGTGGGACAGGGAACTACGAGCAGTACTTC	CATSGTGNYEQYF
TRBV28	NA	TRBJ2-5	NA	TGTGCCAGCAATGGGTTCCGGGAACGACGGCAAGAGACCCAGTACTTC	CASNGFRERRQETQYF
TRBV28	NA	TRBJ1-4	NA	TGTGCCAGCAGTTCAACAGGGTCCCTCTCCGGAAAACTGTTTTTT	CASSSTGSLSGKLFF
TRBV15	NA	TRBJ2-1	NA	TGTGCCACCAGCAGAGACCTAACAGGGCTCGATGAGCAGTTCTTC	CATSRDLTGLDEQFF
TRBV13	NA	TRBJ1-2	TRBD1	TGTGCCAGCAGCAGGCGGGGACAGCCTAACTATGGCTACACCTTC	CASSRRGQPNYGYTF
TRBV28	NA	TRBJ2-3	NA	TGTGCCAGCACTCCTGCGCGCAGTACCACAGATACGCAGTATTTT	CASTPARSTTDTQYF
TRBV3-1	NA	TRBJ1-4	NA	TGTGCCAGCAGCCAAGGGGGTCGAGAAGAAAAACTGTTTTTT	CASSQGGREEKLFF
TRBV3-1	NA	TRBJ1-2	TRBD1	TGTGCCAGCAGCCAGCCCGACAGGGAGGGCGGCTACACCTTC	CASSQPDREGGYTF
TRBV12-3/TRBV12-4	once	TRBJ2-3	TRBD2	TGTGCCAACAGTAGCGGGGGTTGGGATACGCAGTATTTT	CANSSGGWDTQYF
TRBV5-1	NA	TRBJ2-1	TRBD1	TGCGCCAGCAGCCCCTCTGGACAGGGGATCGAAAATGAGCAGTTCTTC	CASSPSGQGIENEQFF